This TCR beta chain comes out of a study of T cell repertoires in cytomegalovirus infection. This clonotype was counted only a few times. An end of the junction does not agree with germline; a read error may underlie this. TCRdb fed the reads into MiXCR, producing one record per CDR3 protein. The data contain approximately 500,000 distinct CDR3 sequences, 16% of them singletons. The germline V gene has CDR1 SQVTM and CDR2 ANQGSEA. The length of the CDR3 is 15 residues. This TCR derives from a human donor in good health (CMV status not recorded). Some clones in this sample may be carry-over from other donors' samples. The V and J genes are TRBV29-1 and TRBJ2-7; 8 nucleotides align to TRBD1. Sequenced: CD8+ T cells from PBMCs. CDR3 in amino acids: CSVVVGQGPSDEQYF. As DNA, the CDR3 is TGCAGCGTTGTTGTCGGACAGGGACCCTCCGACGAGCAGTACTTC.